This entry describes one T cell receptor (beta chain). The antigen is not known. This specimen belongs to a study of cytomegalovirus exposure and HLA in healthy donors. It was healthy bone marrow donors who served as donors. Study findings and constraints: One variant, a missense change in DCLRE1C, was linked in a later analysis to TCR beta V- and J-gene trimming. The authors enumerated some 160 TCR beta chains as linked to cytomegalovirus.

CDR1 SGHDT and CDR2 YYEEEE come from the germline V gene. The V end was cut by 3 bases, the J end by 3 bases, with 9 bases between. The CDR3 contains 14 residues. Primers: 60 Vbeta forward and 13 Jbeta reverse. Libraries were prepared by immunoSEQ multiplex PCR; TCRdb keeps only in-frame clonotypes and omits some of them. The sample includes over 150,000 clones, almost 80% of them seen just once. The V call is TRBV5-6, the J call TRBJ2-2; D is unclear. The sample comprised PBMCs. This receptor was identified in a woman between 45 and 65 years old in good health and CMV-seronegative. CDR3 in DNA: TGTGCCAGCAGCTCGGGTACTTACACCGGGGAGCTGTTTTTT. Protein: CASSSGTYTGELFF.